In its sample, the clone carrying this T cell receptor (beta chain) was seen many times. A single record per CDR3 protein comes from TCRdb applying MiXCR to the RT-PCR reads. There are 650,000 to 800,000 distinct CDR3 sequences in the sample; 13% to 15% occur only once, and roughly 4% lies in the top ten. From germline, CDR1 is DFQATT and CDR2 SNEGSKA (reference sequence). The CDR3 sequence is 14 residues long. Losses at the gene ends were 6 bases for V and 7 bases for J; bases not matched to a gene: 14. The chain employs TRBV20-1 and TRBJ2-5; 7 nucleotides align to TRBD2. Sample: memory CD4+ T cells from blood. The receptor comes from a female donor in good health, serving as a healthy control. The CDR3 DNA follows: TGCAGTGCGAGAACGGGAGACGAGCGGGGGACCCAGTACTTC. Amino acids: CSARTGDERGTQYF.